The sequence of this TCR beta chain was determined in a study of blood T cell repertoires in COVID-19. Participants were aged about 18 to 89 years from approximately 25 US areas. Cohorts were determined from participant-reported clinical history. Generated by immunoSEQ multiplex PCR, the TCRdb table keeps only in-frame clones and is missing some. The sample records about 300,000 clones, 87% being singletons. The CDR3 is made up of 15 amino acids. Trimming cost V 6 bases and J 3 bases; bases outside gene matches: 10. CDR1 is MNHEY, CDR2 SMNVEV, per germline (reference sequence). The origin of this receptor is a young woman who had recovered from COVID-19. This chain joins TRBV27 and TRBJ2-5; 7 bases fit TRBD1. Sequencing was performed on PBMCs or T cells enriched from blood (not recorded which). CDR3 coding DNA: TGTGCCAGCAGCCACAGGGGCAGGGAAGAAGAGACCCAGTACTTC. This gives the protein CASSHRGREEETQYF.